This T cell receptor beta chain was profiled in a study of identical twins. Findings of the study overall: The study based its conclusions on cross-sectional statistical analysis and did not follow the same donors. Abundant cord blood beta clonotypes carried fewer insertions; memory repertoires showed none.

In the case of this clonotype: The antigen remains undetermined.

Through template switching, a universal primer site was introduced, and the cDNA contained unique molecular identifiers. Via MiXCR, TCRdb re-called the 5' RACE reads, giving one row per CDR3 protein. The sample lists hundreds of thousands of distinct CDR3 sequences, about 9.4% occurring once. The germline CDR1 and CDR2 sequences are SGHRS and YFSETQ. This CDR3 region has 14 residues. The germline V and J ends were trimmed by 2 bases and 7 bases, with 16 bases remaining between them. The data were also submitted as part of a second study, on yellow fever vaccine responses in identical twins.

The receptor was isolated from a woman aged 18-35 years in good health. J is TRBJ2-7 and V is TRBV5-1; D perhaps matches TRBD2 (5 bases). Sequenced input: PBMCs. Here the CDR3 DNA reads TGCGCCAGCAGCTTTGAAGGGTGGTCGGGGGAGCAGTACTTC. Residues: CASSFEGWSGEQYF.